These 26 T cell receptor beta chains originate from one sample sequenced in a study of cytomegalovirus exposure and HLA in healthy donors. Sequencing was performed with immunoSEQ multiplex PCR; in TCRdb, only in-frame clones are kept and a portion is missing. The sample has 330,000 or so clones; roughly 90% are singletons. The sample consisted of PBMCs. These receptors were collected from a woman younger than 35 in good health and CMV-seronegative.

The chain combines TRBV27 with TRBJ1-2, with a possible D match to TRBD1 (5 bases). The CDR3 sequence is 15 residues long. CDR1 and CDR2 from the germline V gene are MNHEY and SMNVEV (reference sequence). V dropped 3 bases and J dropped 8 bases, with 19 bases sitting between them. This CDR3 reads CASSFARGGRLGYTF. As DNA, the CDR3 is TGTGCCAGCAGTTTCGCCCGGGGGGGTCGCCTGGGCTACACCTTC.

The chain has TRBV9 and TRBJ1-1; possibly TRBD1 for D (6 bases). Per the germline V gene, CDR1 is SGDLS and CDR2 is YYNGEE. CDR3 length equals 13 residues. V was shortened by 5 bases and J by 4 bases, with 12 bases between the two germline ends. The CDR3 loop is CASRAQGGTEAFF. The CDR3 nucleotides read TGTGCCAGCAGGGCACAGGGTGGCACTGAAGCTTTCTTT. Full variable domain (remainder filled in from reference TRBV9 and TRBJ1-1): DSGVTQTPKHLITATGQRVTLRCSPRSGDLSVYWYQQSLDQGLQFLIQYYNGEERAKGNILERFSAQQFPDLHSELNLSSLELGDSALYFCASRAQGGTEAFFGQGTRLTVV.

CDR3 DNA: TGTGCCAGCAGCTTAGATGGGACAGATTATGGCTACACCTTC. This encodes CASSLDGTDYGYTF. The V call is TRBV7-9, the J call TRBJ1-2, with TRBD1 matching over 7 bases. With 1 base clipped from V and 5 bases from J, the junction kept 4 bases outside the gene matches. The CDR3 spans 14 residues. CDR1 is SEHNR and CDR2 is FQNEAQ in the germline V gene (reference sequence).

This chain uses TRBV4-3 with TRBJ2-7; tentatively, D is TRBD2 (5 bases). Trimming shortened V by 4 bases and J by 7 bases, and 11 bases separated the two germline ends. Germline V gene lookup returns CDR1 LGHNA and CDR2 YSLEER. The CDR3 has 12 residues. The CDR3: CASSPPSGEQYF. The CDR3 nucleotides read TGCGCCAGCAGCCCCCCTTCGGGGGAGCAGTACTTC.

The chain is built from TRBV29-1 and TRBJ1-4; 7 nucleotides agree with TRBD1. Germline V gene sequence: CDR1 SQVTM, CDR2 ANQGSEA. This CDR3 contains 13 residues. V lost 4 bases, J lost 4 bases, and 3 bases stayed unmatched. The CDR3: CSVAQGLNEKLFF. The CDR3 DNA follows: TGCAGCGTTGCACAGGGGCTTAATGAAAAACTGTTTTTT.

This sequence joins TRBV5-1 and TRBJ2-7; 7 bases align to TRBD1. The CDR3 has 14 residues. Germline V gives CDR1 SGHRS, CDR2 YFSETQ. V lost 4 bases and J lost 0; bases outside the gene matches: 4. CDR3: CASSPGQSSYEQYF. DNA of the CDR3: TGCGCCAGCAGCCCGGGACAGAGCTCCTACGAGCAGTACTTC.

Comments on this clone: Mismatch with germline at one junction end may stem from a read error. The V gene is TRBV5-4, the J gene TRBJ2-7; 13 bases fit TRBD2. Germline-derived CDR1 and CDR2 are SGHNT and YYREEE (reference sequence). This CDR3 spans 15 amino acids. DNA of the CDR3: TGTGCCAGCAGCCACCCCGGGACTAGCGGGATCAGTGCGAACTTC. Translated: CASSHPGTSGISANF.

This rearrangement joins TRBV7-9 to TRBJ2-1; 8 nucleotides line up with TRBD2. From germline, CDR1 is SEHNR and CDR2 FQNEAQ (reference sequence). Germline trimming cut 4 bases from V and 7 bases from J; bases unmatched to any gene: 6. The CDR3 contains 14 residues. CDR3 DNA: TGTGCCAGCAGCTGGAGGGGCGGGAGGAATGAGCAGTTCTTC. This codes for CASSWRGGRNEQFF.

This clone was observed a few times. The chain employs TRBV4-2 and TRBJ2-7, with D possibly matching TRBD1 (6 bases). The germline CDR1 and CDR2 sequences are LGHNA and YNFKEQ. Trimming stripped 0 bases from V and 7 bases from J, with 13 bases between. The CDR3 consists of 14 residues. The CDR3 loop is CASSQEGTLREQYF. The CDR3 coding sequence is TGTGCCAGCAGCCAAGAGGGGACATTGCGGGAGCAGTACTTC.

Worth noting for this clone: The junction shows a germline mismatch at one end, possibly a read error. The chain links TRBV28 to TRBJ1-3; D not certain. This CDR3 is built from 12 residues. Germline assignment: CDR1 MDHEN and CDR2 SYDVKM. In DNA form, the CDR3 reads TGTGCCAGCAGTTTAGTAGCTTACCCCACATTATTT. As protein: CASSLVAYPTLF.

The chain is built from TRBV27 and TRBJ2-5; D is unresolved. The CDR3 loop spans 13 amino acids. The germline gives CDR1 MNHEY, CDR2 SMNVEV (reference sequence). V lost 3 bases and J 0 bases, leaving 5 bases between the germline ends. The CDR3 protein is CASSFEYQETQYF. As DNA, the CDR3 is TGTGCCAGCAGTTTCGAGTACCAAGAGACCCAGTACTTC.

This chain uses TRBV10-3 with TRBJ2-7, with D possibly matching TRBD1 (6 bases). Germline assignment: CDR1 ENHRY and CDR2 SYGVKD. V was clipped by 4 bases and J by 2 bases, with 9 bases between them. This CDR3 is 13 amino acids long. In DNA form, the CDR3 reads TGTGCCATCAGTGGGACAGTCCCCTACGAGCAGTACTTC. This encodes CAISGTVPYEQYF.

The genes are TRBV2 and TRBJ1-2; 8 bases align to TRBD1. This CDR3 comprises 14 residues. Per the germline V gene, CDR1 is SNHLY and CDR2 is FYNNEI. V gave up 6 bases and J gave up 4 bases; unmatched junction bases: 7. The CDR3 DNA follows: TGTGCCAGCAGCGGACAGGGAGCAGTCTATGGCTACACCTTC. Translating gives CASSGQGAVYGYTF.

This clone came up a few times. The rearrangement joins TRBV6-5 to TRBJ2-2; D ambiguous. CDR1 and CDR2 from the germline V gene are MNHEY and SVGAGI. This CDR3 region has 14 residues. V gave up 6 bases and J gave up 1 base, with 9 bases separating them. CDR3 protein: CASRTTVNTGELFF. For the CDR3, the DNA is TGTGCCAGCAGAACCACAGTGAACACCGGGGAGCTGTTTTTT.

This clone was recorded only once. The chain recombines TRBV6-1 with TRBJ2-2; 7 nucleotides align to TRBD2. The CDR3 extends over 17 amino acids. V lost 2 bases to trimming and J lost 5 bases; unmatched junction nucleotides: 11. Germline CDR1 and CDR2: MNHNS and SASEGT. DNA for the CDR3: TGTGCCAGCAGTGAACCCGTGGGAGGGCCGGGGACCGGGGAGCTGTTTTTT. It encodes CASSEPVGGPGTGELFF.

This sequence joins TRBV5-4 and TRBJ2-7; D ambiguous. The CDR3 is 12 amino acids. Germline V lookup: CDR1 SGHNT, CDR2 YYREEE (reference sequence). The V end lost 0 bases, the J end lost 7 bases, and 8 bases lay between the germline ends. The CDR3 protein is CASSLGPQEQYF. The CDR3 region has the DNA TGTGCCAGCAGCTTGGGTCCTCAGGAGCAGTACTTC. The full variable domain, rest sourced from reference TRBV5-4 and TRBJ2-7, is ETGVTQSPTHLIKTRGQQVTLRCSSQSGHNTVSWYQQALGQGPQFIFQYYREEENGRGNFPPRFSGLQFPNYSSELNVNALELDDSALYLCASSLGPQEQYFGPGTRLTVT.

V gene TRBV7-8 combines with J gene TRBJ2-7; TRBD1 agrees at 8 bases. The CDR3 is made up of 14 amino acids. Germline V CDR1 and CDR2: SGHVS, FQNEAQ. With 3 bases clipped from V and 4 bases from J, the junction kept 5 bases outside the gene matches. The CDR3 DNA reads TGTGCCAGCAGCTTGACTGACAGGGGATACGAGCAGTACTTC. This gives the protein CASSLTDRGYEQYF.

This chain uses TRBV19 with TRBJ2-1; 7 nucleotides align to TRBD1. After removal of 3 bases from V and 7 bases from J, the junction contained 6 bases not matched to a gene. The CDR3 covers 14 residues. The germline V gene encodes CDR1 LNHDA and CDR2 SQIVND (reference sequence). CDR3: CASSMTGLGNEQFF. The CDR3 DNA reads as TGTGCCAGTAGTATGACAGGGTTGGGGAATGAGCAGTTCTTC.

The chain is built from TRBV28 and TRBJ2-1; D might be TRBD2 (6 bases). The V end was cut by 3 bases, the J end by 4 bases, with 13 bases between. Germline CDR1 reads MDHEN; CDR2 reads SYDVKM. This CDR3 has 15 amino acids. The CDR3 here is CASSFYGSRYNEQFF. The CDR3 DNA is TGTGCCAGCAGTTTCTACGGGAGTAGGTACAATGAGCAGTTCTTC.

The chain uses TRBV28 and TRBJ2-7; 9 nucleotides agree with TRBD1. This CDR3 comprises 14 residues. With V trimmed by 8 bases and J by 5 bases, 10 bases remained unmatched. Germline V gene sequence: CDR1 MDHEN, CDR2 SYDVKM. The CDR3 nucleotides read TGTGCCAGCGGAACAGGGGGCGGGAGCCACGAGCAGTACTTC. It yields the protein CASGTGGGSHEQYF.

The chain recombines TRBV5-1 with TRBJ2-3; TRBD2 matches at 12 bases. The germline CDR1 and CDR2 sequences are SGHRS and YFSETQ. Losses at the gene ends were 1 base for V and 3 bases for J; bases not matched to a gene: 15. This CDR3 contains 20 residues. Here the CDR3 DNA reads TGCGCCAGCAGCTTGATGGCTAGCGGGAGGGTCACGAGTTTTACAGATACGCAGTATTTT. This sequence encodes CASSLMASGRVTSFTDTQYF.

The chain uses TRBV5-6 and TRBJ1-1, with 8 bases lining up with TRBD1. The CDR3 sequence is 14 residues long. After removal of 3 bases from V and 1 base from J, the junction contained 2 bases not matched to a gene. Germline loops: CDR1 SGHDT, CDR2 YYEEEE. The CDR3 loop reads CASSWGQENTEAFF. CDR3 bases: TGTGCCAGCAGCTGGGGACAGGAGAACACTGAAGCTTTCTTT.

CDR3 nucleotides: TGCGCCAGCGCACCTAGCGGAAACTACGAGCAGTACTTC. Amino acids: CASAPSGNYEQYF. The chain recombines TRBV4-1 with TRBJ2-7; the match to TRBD2 covers 7 bases. V was clipped by 8 bases and J by 3 bases; unmatched bases: 7. This CDR3 comprises 13 residues. The germline V gene encodes CDR1 MGHRA and CDR2 YSYEKL.

The chain is built from TRBV29-1 and TRBJ2-3; D may be TRBD1 (6 bases). This CDR3 has 13 residues. Germline CDR1 SQVTM, CDR2 ANQGSEA. Trimming took off 6 bases at V and 4 bases at J, with 14 bases between the two ends. CDR3 protein: CSVLQGRADTQYF. The CDR3, as DNA: TGCAGCGTCCTACAGGGTAGGGCAGATACGCAGTATTTT.

The rearrangement joins TRBV5-4 to TRBJ2-2; 9 bases match TRBD1. Per germline, CDR1 SGHNT and CDR2 YYREEE (reference sequence). Trimming at V came to 1 base and at J to 5 bases, leaving 6 bases not matched to a gene. This CDR3 spans 16 amino acids. CDR3 protein: CASSLRQGGRTGELFF. In DNA form, the CDR3 reads TGTGCCAGCAGCTTGCGACAGGGGGGAAGAACCGGGGAGCTGTTTTTT.

The V gene is TRBV18, the J gene TRBJ1-4; 7 nucleotides line up with TRBD1. Germline V CDR1 and CDR2: KGHSH, LQKENI. This CDR3 is 20 amino acids long. V gave up 6 bases and J gave up 5 bases; unmatched junction bases: 24. CDR3 sequence: CASSSKFGTALLPMNEKLFF. The CDR3 DNA reads TGTGCCAGCTCGTCTAAATTCGGGACAGCACTACTCCCAATGAATGAAAAACTGTTTTTT. Complete variable domain (other parts from reference TRBV18 and TRBJ1-4): NAGVMQNPRHLVRRRGQEARLRCSPMKGHSHVYWYRQLPEEGLKFMVYLQKENIIDESGMPKERFSAEFPKEGPSILRIQQVVRGDSAAYFCASSSKFGTALLPMNEKLFFGSGTQLSVL.